This T cell receptor (beta chain) comes out of a study of blood T cell repertoires in COVID-19. Across the study: There were acute and convalescent COVID-19 samples, and they came from the United States, Italy and Spain.

The study recruited people aged roughly 18 to 95 years across some 23 US areas. Cohort placement rested on clinical history that participants reported themselves. Trimming removed 0 bases from V and 0 bases from J, with 9 bases in between. The CDR3 totals 17 residues. Germline CDR1 and CDR2: MNHEY and SMNVEV (reference sequence). Produced via immunoSEQ multiplex PCR; TCRdb's table is partial and in-frame only. The table shows 160,000 or so clones, with 88% occurring only once. The source is a woman aged 45-60 years who had recovered from COVID-19. The sequenced material came from PBMCs or T cells enriched from blood (not recorded which). J is TRBJ2-6 and V is TRBV27; possible D gene TRBD1, 5 bases. CDR3 sequence: CASSLSGHTSGANVLTF. The CDR3 DNA is TGTGCCAGCAGTTTATCCGGACATACCTCTGGGGCCAACGTCCTGACTTTC.